Listed here is a single TCR beta chain. This entry is derived from a study of shared clonotypes between healthy human individuals. The naive CD8 fraction comprised CD45RO-negative cells positively selected for CCR7 and excluded terminally differentiated effector memory CD45RA+ cells. This CDR3 is 15 amino acids long. Germline CDR1 and CDR2: SGHAT and FQNNGV. Trimming removed 0 bases at V and 0 bases at J, with 8 bases between. Method: immunoSEQ multiplex PCR; TCRdb's copy keeps in-frame clones and lacks some. The profile covers approximately 650,000 clones, with 95% to 96% appearing a single time and roughly 0.1% taken by the ten largest.

This TCR was sampled from a woman aged 25-40 years in good health. The rearrangement joins TRBV11-2 to TRBJ1-1; D gene uncertain. The sequenced sample was naive CD8+ T cells sorted from blood. The CDR3, as DNA: TGTGCCAGCAGCTTAGAGGCAGTTATGAACACTGAAGCTTTCTTT. Its protein product is CASSLEAVMNTEAFF.